The rows below give T cell receptor beta chains drawn from one sample of a study of HIV-infected patients and healthy controls. TCRdb processed the 5' RACE reads anew with MiXCR; each CDR3 protein has one entry. Of roughly 16,000 distinct CDR3 sequences in the sample, over 5% are singletons; the top ten hold 1.5% to 2%. What was sequenced was blood. These receptor sequences come from an adult in good health. Both conserved end residues are part of each CDR3. D genes are given only for firm matches. Not all rows give a size; the values are once, few, many and, for expanded clones, a class.

V	D	J	size	length	CDR3	DNA
TRBV6-1	-	TRBJ2-3	many	13	CASRDRFTDTQYF	TGTGCCAGCCGCGACAGGTTTACAGATACGCAGTATTTT
TRBV5-5	-	TRBJ2-6	many	18	CASSLNPGSYSGANVLTF	TGTGCCAGCAGCTTGAATCCAGGGTCCTACTCTGGGGCCAACGTCCTGACTTTC
TRBV3-1	-	TRBJ2-7	many	14	CASSQRALLDEQYF	TGTGCCAGCAGCCAAAGGGCCCTCCTAGACGAGCAGTACTTC
TRBV7-7	TRBD1	TRBJ2-3	many	14	CAVGTATSTDTQYF	TGTGCAGTAGGGACAGCCACTAGCACAGATACGCAGTATTTT
TRBV4-1	-	TRBJ2-7	-	15	CASSQVAQGPYEQYF	TGCGCCAGCAGCCAAGTTGCGCAGGGCCCCTACGAGCAGTACTTC
TRBV2	-	TRBJ1-2	many	15	CASSEEGRGNYGYTF	TGTGCCAGCAGTGAAGAGGGAAGGGGTAACTATGGCTACACCTTC
TRBV10-3	-	TRBJ2-5	many	16	CAISDGKPGAQETQYF	TGTGCCATCAGTGATGGCAAACCTGGGGCCCAAGAGACCCAGTACTTC
TRBV7-2	-	TRBJ2-7	many	12	CASSLNWGVWYF	TGTGCCAGCAGCCTTAATTGGGGCGTTTGGTACTTC
TRBV20-1	-	TRBJ1-1	medium-sized	13	CSARAPVGTEAFF	TGCAGTGCTAGAGCCCCCGTTGGGACTGAAGCTTTCTTT
TRBV5-5	-	TRBJ1-5	medium-sized	18	CASSLVYSRSNYNQPQHF	TGTGCCAGCAGCTTGGTTTACAGCCGAAGTAATTACAATCAGCCCCAGCATTTT
TRBV2	TRBD1	TRBJ1-1	many	15	CASNQDRAVDTEAFF	TGTGCCAGCAATCAGGACAGGGCGGTAGATACTGAAGCTTTCTTT
TRBV6-6	-	TRBJ1-5	medium-sized	15	CASSYDSDSNQPQHF	TGTGCCAGCAGTTACGACAGCGATAGCAATCAGCCCCAGCATTTT
TRBV10-3	TRBD2	TRBJ2-2	-	18	CAISPRLAGGMNTGELFF	TGTGCCATCAGCCCTAGACTAGCGGGGGGGATGAACACCGGGGAGCTGTTTTTT
TRBV12-3/TRBV12-4	-	TRBJ2-1	many	14	CASSYPGPYNEQFF	TGTGCCAGCAGTTATCCTGGTCCCTACAATGAGCAGTTCTTC
TRBV10-3	-	TRBJ1-5	many	12	CAISGRDQPQHF	TGTGCCATCAGTGGCCGCGATCAGCCCCAGCATTTT
TRBV2	-	TRBJ1-1	-	14	CASSEAYPNTEAFF	TGTGCCAGCAGTGAAGCGTACCCGAACACTGAAGCTTTCTTT
TRBV3-1	-	TRBJ2-4	many	13	CASSQSGLNIQYF	TGTGCCAGCAGCCAGTCAGGGTTAAACATTCAGTACTTC